The 9 T cell receptor beta chains in this list originate from one sample, sequenced in a study of blood T cells in healthy people across ages. Next came a second PCR, run for about 7 to 12 cycles, which used a sample-barcoded 5' primer along with a J-beta primer mix. A single record per CDR3 protein comes from TCRdb applying MiXCR to the 5' RACE reads. The table includes around 1,600,000 distinct CDR3 sequences, 40% to 45% detected once. Sequenced: blood. These TCRs come from a woman aged 18-35 years in good health.

The chain joins TRBV5-1 to TRBJ1-4; 8 positions agree with TRBD1. Germline V gene lookup returns CDR1 SGHRS and CDR2 YFSETQ. The trim removed 2 bases at V and 3 bases at J, leaving 12 bases unmatched. The CDR3 totals 18 residues. The CDR3 sequence: CASSFGGQGARANEKLFF. DNA of the CDR3: TGCGCCAGCAGCTTTGGTGGTCAGGGGGCGCGAGCTAATGAAAAACTGTTTTTT.

The chain is built from TRBV5-1 and TRBJ1-5; D gene ambiguous. The CDR3 has 13 amino acids. Trimming stripped 2 bases from V and 5 bases from J, with 8 bases between. Germline loops: CDR1 SGHRS, CDR2 YFSETQ. The CDR3 loop reads CASSFDTDQPQHF. The CDR3 DNA is TGCGCCAGCAGCTTTGACACCGATCAGCCCCAGCATTTT.

The chain links TRBV9 to TRBJ1-1; possible D gene TRBD1, 6 bases. The V gene lost 4 bases and the J gene lost 8 bases, with 18 bases spanning the gap. Germline CDR1 and CDR2: SGDLS and YYNGEE. There are 14 residues in the CDR3. CDR3 in amino acids: CASSPTGTNLEAFF. The CDR3 coding sequence is TGTGCCAGCAGCCCTACCGGGACAAACCTGGAAGCTTTCTTT.

This clonotype was counted between two and nine times. This chain connects TRBV12-3 or TRBV12-4 to TRBJ2-1; 9 nucleotides align to TRBD2. The V segment lost 7 bases and the J segment 1 base; nucleotides outside the gene matches: 17. CDR3 length equals 19 residues. In DNA form, the CDR3 reads TGTGCCAGCACCTTACCGGAGGGCGGGGGGGCAGGGTCCTACAATGAGCAGTTCTTC. This sequence encodes CASTLPEGGGAGSYNEQFF.

This clonotype has ten or more counts. This chain uses TRBV29-1 with TRBJ2-5; D is unclear. Trimming left V 5 bases short and J 1 base short, with 8 bases between. Germline loops: CDR1 SQVTM, CDR2 ANQGSEA. The length of the CDR3 is 12 residues. The CDR3 region has the DNA TGCAGCGTTAGACCTTCCCAAGAGACCCAGTACTTC. This codes for CSVRPSQETQYF.

The chain recombines TRBV5-6 with TRBJ1-3, with TRBD1 as a possible D gene (6 bases). Germline V gene lookup returns CDR1 SGHDT and CDR2 YYEEEE. Trimming removed 4 bases from V and 4 bases from J, with 12 bases in between. The CDR3 is 14 amino acids. In DNA form, the CDR3 reads TGTGCCAGCAGCCTAGACAGGAGAGGAAACACCATATATTTT. Translation: CASSLDRRGNTIYF.

The V call is TRBV29-1, the J call TRBJ1-1, with D hard to call. The CDR3 sequence is 11 residues long. In germline, CDR1 is SQVTM, CDR2 ANQGSEA. The V end was cut by 3 bases, the J end by 8 bases, with 10 bases between. The CDR3 nucleotides read TGCAGCGTTGAGGCCGTGAGAGAAGCTTTCTTT. This sequence encodes CSVEAVREAFF.

Note on this clonotype: A much larger clone sits a single nucleotide away, making a read error possible. This rearrangement joins TRBV21-1 to TRBJ1-5; the D call of TRBD1 is as the table states it, not checked on the DNA. TRBV21-1 is a pseudogene. The CDR3 extends over 14 amino acids. Here the CDR3 reads CAGSTRQGNQPQHF. The CDR3 DNA reads TGTGCCGGCAGCACGAGACAGGGCAATCAGCCCCAGCATTTT.

In its sample, this clonotype was seen a few times. The CDR3 DNA reads TGCGCCAGCAAGCGGCAGGATTTAAACACTGAAGCTTTCTTT. Amino acid sequence: CASKRQDLNTEAFF. The chain is built from TRBV5-1 and TRBJ1-1, with unresolved D. CDR3 length: 14 amino acids. Trimming removed 6 bases at V and 2 bases at J, with 14 bases between. The germline CDR1 and CDR2 sequences are SGHRS and YFSETQ. Complete variable domain (other parts from reference TRBV5-1 and TRBJ1-1): KAGVTQTPRYLIKTRGQQVTLSCSPISGHRSVSWYQQTPGQGLQFLFEYFSETQRNKGNFPGRFSGRQFSNSRSEMNVSTLELGDSALYLCASKRQDLNTEAFFGQGTRLTVV.